This TCR beta chain was captured in a study of regulatory T cells in long-lasting Graves disease. The study's findings and limits: Patients with persistent disease shared roughly 3,000 public clonotypes, outpacing the 966 shared by new patients. Persistent disease was associated with favored TRBV28 usage and with favored use of TRBJ1-2 and TRBJ2-5. Patients with persistent Graves' had lower TCR diversity than newly diagnosed patients.

Time point defined: persistent/refractory GD, antithyroid drugs over 5 years with positive TRAb. The TCR library was made from RNA extracted from PBMCs. The TCR beta library used iRepertoire HTBI primers with Arm-PCR amplification of CDR3. Authors' processing steps: Identified segments across samples numbered some 62 TRBV and roughly 15 TRBJ. TCRdb fed the multiplex PCR reads into MiXCR, producing one record per CDR3 protein. The V and J calls come from TCRdb's annotation, not from the publication. In the table there are around 400,000 distinct CDR3 sequences, around 20% of which are singletons. This clonotype occurred many times. Its matching antigen is unknown. At one end, the junction sequence differs from germline, possibly due to a read error. Germline V gene lookup returns CDR1 SGHAT and CDR2 FQNNGV. CDR3 length equals 15 residues.

Specimen: peripheral blood mononuclear cells (PBMCs), collected when the disease was refractory, from a patient treated with antithyroid drugs. This chain links TRBV11-2 with TRBJ1-4, with unresolved D. This receptor was obtained from a female donor with Graves disease. The CDR3 coding sequence is TGTGCCAGCAGTTTAGTGTCAGCAACTAATGAAAAACTGTTTTTT. This encodes CASSLVSATNEKLFF.